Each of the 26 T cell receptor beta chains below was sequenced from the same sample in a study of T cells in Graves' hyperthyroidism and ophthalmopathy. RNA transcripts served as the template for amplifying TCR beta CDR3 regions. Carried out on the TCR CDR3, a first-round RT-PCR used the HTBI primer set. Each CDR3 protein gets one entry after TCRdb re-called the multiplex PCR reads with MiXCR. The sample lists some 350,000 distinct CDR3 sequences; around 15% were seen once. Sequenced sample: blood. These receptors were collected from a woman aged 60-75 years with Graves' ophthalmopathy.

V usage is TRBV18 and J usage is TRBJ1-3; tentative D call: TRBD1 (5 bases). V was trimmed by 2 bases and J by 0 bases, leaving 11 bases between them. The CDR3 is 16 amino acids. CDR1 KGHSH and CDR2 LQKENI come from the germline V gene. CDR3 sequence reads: CASSPSQGRSGNTIYF. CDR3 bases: TGTGCCAGCTCACCATCTCAGGGTCGCTCTGGAAACACCATATATTTT.

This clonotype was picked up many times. CDR3 sequence (DNA): TGTGCCAGCAGCTTAAACCCTAAGTTTAGGGGCAAAAACATTCAGTACTTC. It translates to CASSLNPKFRGKNIQYF. The rearrangement joins TRBV11-2 to TRBJ2-4; D is perhaps TRBD1 (5 bases). Per the germline V gene, CDR1 is SGHAT and CDR2 is FQNNGV. Between the trimmed V and J ends, which lost 2 bases and 3 bases, there was a span of 17 bases. The CDR3 spans 17 residues.

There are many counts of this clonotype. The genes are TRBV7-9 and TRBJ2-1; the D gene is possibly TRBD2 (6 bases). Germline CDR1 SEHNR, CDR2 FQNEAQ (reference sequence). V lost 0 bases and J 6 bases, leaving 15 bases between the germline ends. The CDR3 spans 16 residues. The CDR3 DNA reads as TGTGCCAGCAGCTTAGCGCGGGATAGATTCTTCAATGAGCAGTTCTTC. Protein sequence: CASSLARDRFFNEQFF.

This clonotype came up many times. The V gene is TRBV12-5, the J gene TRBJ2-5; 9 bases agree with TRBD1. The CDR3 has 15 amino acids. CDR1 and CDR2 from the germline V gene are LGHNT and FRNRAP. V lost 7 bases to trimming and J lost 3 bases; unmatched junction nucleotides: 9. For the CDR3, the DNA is TGTGCTAGTGTTCAACCGGGACAGGGAAAAGAGACCCAGTACTTC. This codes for CASVQPGQGKETQYF.

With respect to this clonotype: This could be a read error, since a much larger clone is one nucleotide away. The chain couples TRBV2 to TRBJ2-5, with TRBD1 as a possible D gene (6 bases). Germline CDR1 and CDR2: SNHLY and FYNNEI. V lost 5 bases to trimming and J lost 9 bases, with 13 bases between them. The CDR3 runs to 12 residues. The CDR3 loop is CASSTGLEAQYF. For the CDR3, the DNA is TGTGCCAGCAGTACAGGGCTTGAAGCCCAGTACTTC.

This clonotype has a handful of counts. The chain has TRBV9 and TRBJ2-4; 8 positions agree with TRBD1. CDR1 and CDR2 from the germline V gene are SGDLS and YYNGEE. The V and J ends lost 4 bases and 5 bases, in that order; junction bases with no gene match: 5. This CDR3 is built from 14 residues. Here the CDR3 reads CASSPRQGQNIQYF. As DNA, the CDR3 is TGTGCCAGCAGCCCACGACAGGGGCAAAACATTCAGTACTTC.

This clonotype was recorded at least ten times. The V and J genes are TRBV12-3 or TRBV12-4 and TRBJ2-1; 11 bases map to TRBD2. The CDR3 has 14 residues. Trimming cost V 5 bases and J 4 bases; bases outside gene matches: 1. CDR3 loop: CASSRLAGYNEQFF. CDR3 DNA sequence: TGTGCCAGCAGTCGACTAGCGGGATACAATGAGCAGTTCTTC.

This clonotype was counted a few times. The CDR3 DNA reads as TGTGCCACCTCGGGACAAGAGAATTCACCCCTCCACTTT. Its translation: CATSGQENSPLHF. The V call is TRBV10-3, the J call TRBJ1-6; possible D gene TRBD1, 6 bases. Germline CDR1 is ENHRY and CDR2 is SYGVKD. The length of the CDR3 is 13 residues. Trimming took off 10 bases at V and 7 bases at J, with 14 bases between the two ends.

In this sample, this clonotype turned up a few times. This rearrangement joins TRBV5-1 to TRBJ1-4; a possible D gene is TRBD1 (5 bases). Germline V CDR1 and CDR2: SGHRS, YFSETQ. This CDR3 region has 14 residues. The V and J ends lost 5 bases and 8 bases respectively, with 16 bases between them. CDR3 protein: CASSNQGTKEKLFF. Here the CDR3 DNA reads TGCGCCAGCAGTAACCAGGGAACGAAAGAAAAACTGTTTTTT.

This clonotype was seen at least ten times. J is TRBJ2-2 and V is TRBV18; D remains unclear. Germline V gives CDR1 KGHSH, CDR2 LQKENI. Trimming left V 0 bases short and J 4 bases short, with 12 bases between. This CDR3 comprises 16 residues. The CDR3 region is CASSPPTAGPTGELFF. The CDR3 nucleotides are TGTGCCAGCTCACCACCCACCGCAGGACCCACCGGGGAGCTGTTTTTT.

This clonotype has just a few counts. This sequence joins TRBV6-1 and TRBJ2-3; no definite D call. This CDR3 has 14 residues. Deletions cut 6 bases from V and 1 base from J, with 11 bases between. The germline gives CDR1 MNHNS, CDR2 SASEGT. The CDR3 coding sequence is TGTGCCAGCAGGACTTCTTATGGCACAGATACGCAGTATTTT. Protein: CASRTSYGTDTQYF.

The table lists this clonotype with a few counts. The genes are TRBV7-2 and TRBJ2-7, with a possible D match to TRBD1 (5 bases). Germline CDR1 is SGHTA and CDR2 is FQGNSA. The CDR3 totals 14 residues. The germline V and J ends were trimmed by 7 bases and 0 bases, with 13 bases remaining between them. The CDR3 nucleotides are TGTGCCAGCACCCCACAGGCAGCCTCCTACGAGCAGTACTTC. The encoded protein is CASTPQAASYEQYF.

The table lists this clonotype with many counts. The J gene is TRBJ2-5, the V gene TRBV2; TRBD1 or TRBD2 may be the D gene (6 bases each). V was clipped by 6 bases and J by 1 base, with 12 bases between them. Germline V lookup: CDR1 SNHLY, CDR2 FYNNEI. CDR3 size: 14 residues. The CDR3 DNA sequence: TGTGCCAGCAGGGCTCCGGGGGCCCAAGAGACCCAGTACTTC. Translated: CASRAPGAQETQYF.

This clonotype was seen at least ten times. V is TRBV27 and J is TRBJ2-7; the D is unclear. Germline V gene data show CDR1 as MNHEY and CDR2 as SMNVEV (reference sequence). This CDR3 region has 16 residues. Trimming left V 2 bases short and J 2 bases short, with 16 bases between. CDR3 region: CASSLLLGAAPYEQYF. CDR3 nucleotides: TGTGCCAGCAGTTTACTCCTAGGAGCTGCTCCCTACGAGCAGTACTTC.

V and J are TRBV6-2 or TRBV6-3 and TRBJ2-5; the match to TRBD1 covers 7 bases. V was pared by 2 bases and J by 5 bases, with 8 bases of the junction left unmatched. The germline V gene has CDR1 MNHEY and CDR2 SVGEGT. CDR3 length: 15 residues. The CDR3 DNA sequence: TGTGCCAGCAGTTACCACCGACAGGGCGGTGAGACCCAGTACTTC. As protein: CASSYHRQGGETQYF.

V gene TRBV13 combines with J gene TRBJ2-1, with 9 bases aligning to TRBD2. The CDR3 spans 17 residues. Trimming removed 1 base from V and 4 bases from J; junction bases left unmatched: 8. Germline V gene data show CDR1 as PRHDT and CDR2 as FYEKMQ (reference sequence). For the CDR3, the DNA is TGTGCCAGCAGCTTAGCTGGGCGGGAGGGCCCTTACAATGAGCAGTTCTTC. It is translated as CASSLAGREGPYNEQFF.

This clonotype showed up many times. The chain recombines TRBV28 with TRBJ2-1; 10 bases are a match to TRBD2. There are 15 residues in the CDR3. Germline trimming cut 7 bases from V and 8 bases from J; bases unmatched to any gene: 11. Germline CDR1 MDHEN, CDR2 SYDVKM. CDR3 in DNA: TGTGCCAGCAAACACCCGGCTAGCGGGAGATATGAGCAGTTCTTC. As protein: CASKHPASGRYEQFF.

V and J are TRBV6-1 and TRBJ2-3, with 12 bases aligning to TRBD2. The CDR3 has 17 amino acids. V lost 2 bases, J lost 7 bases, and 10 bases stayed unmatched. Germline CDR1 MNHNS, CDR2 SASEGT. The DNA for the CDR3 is TGTGCCAGCAGTGAATATGGTCTAGCGGGAGGGGCCAATACGCAGTATTTT. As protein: CASSEYGLAGGANTQYF.

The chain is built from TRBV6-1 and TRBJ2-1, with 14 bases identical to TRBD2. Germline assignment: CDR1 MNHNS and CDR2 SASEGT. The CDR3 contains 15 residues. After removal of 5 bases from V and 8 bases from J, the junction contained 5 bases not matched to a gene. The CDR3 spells CASSPTSGRAYEQFF. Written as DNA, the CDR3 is TGTGCCAGCAGTCCGACTAGCGGGAGGGCATATGAGCAGTTCTTC.

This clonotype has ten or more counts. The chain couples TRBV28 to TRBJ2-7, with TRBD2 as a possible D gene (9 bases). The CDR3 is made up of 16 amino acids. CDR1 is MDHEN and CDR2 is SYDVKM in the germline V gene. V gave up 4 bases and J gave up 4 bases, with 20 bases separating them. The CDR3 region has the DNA TGTGCCAGCAGTTCAGGGGGCCTAGCGGGAAAATACGAGCAGTACTTC. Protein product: CASSSGGLAGKYEQYF.

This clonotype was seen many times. In DNA form, the CDR3 reads TGTGCCAGCAGCCCCGAGGTTGGGACAAGGAATGAGCAGTTCTTC. Its translation is CASSPEVGTRNEQFF. The chain has TRBV7-2 and TRBJ2-1; possible D gene TRBD1, 6 bases. CDR1 SGHTA and CDR2 FQGNSA come from the germline V gene. V lost 5 bases and J 7 bases, leaving 18 bases between the germline ends. There are 15 residues in the CDR3.

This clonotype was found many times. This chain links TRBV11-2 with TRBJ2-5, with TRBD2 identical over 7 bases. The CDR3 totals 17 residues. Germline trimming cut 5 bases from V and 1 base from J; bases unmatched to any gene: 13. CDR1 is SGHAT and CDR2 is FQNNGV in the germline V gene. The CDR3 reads CASSPGLGAGFQETQYF. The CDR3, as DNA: TGTGCCAGCAGCCCGGGGTTGGGAGCGGGGTTCCAAGAGACCCAGTACTTC. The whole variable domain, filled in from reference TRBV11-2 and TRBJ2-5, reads EAGVAQSPRYKIIEKRQSVAFWCNPISGHATLYWYQQILGQGPKLLIQFQNNGVVDDSQLPKDRFSAERLKGVDSTLKIQPAKLEDSAVYLCASSPGLGAGFQETQYFGPGTRLLVL.

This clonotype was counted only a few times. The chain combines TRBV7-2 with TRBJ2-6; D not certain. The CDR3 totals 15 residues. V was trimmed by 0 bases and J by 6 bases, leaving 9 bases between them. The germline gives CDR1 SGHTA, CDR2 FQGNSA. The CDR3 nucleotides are TGTGCCAGCAGCTTAGCGCTATCCGAGGCCAACGTCCTGACTTTC. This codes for CASSLALSEANVLTF.

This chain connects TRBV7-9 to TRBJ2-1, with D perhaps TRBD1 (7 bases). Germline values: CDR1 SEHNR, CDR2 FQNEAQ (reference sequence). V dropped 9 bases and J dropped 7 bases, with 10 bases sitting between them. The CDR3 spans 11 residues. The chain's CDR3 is CASQGGNEQFF. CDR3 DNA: TGTGCCAGTCAGGGGGGTAATGAGCAGTTCTTC.

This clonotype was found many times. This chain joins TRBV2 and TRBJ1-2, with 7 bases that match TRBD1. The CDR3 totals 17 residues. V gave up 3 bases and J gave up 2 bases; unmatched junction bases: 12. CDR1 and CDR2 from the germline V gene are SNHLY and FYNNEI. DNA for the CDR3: TGTGCCAGCAGTGAGTCGGTTCAGGGGGTTACCAACTATGGCTACACCTTC. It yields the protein CASSESVQGVTNYGYTF.

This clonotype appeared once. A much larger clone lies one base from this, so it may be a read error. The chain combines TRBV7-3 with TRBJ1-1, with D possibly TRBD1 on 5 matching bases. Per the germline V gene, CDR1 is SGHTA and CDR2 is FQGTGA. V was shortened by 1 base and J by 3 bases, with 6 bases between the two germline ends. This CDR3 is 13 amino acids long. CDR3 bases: TGTGCCAGCAGCTTAAGGGGGGACACTGAAGCTTTCTTT. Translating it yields CASSLRGDTEAFF.